The 16 T cell receptor beta chains reported below all come from one sample, sequenced in a study of T cell repertoires in cytomegalovirus infection. TCRdb reprocessed the reads with MiXCR, giving one entry per CDR3 protein. This table holds approximately 750,000 distinct CDR3 sequences, less than 40% found once. Specimen: PBMCs. The source is a human donor in good health (CMV status not recorded). Some clones in this sample may be carry-over from other donors' samples.

This clonotype was seen many times. The chain joins TRBV28 to TRBJ2-7; TRBD2 agrees at 13 bases. This CDR3 is 15 amino acids long. The germline CDR1 and CDR2 sequences are MDHEN and SYDVKM. The chain's CDR3 is CVTSTRLAGGVEQYF. CDR3 sequence (DNA): TGTGTCACATCCACTCGACTAGCGGGAGGTGTCGAGCAGTACTTC.

This clonotype was counted at least ten times. V and J are TRBV28 and TRBJ2-3, with a possible D match to TRBD2 (5 bases). In germline, CDR1 is MDHEN, CDR2 SYDVKM. V was trimmed by 4 bases and J by 0 bases, leaving 17 bases between them. The CDR3 is 17 amino acids. This CDR3 reads CASSSIGRPLSTDTQYF. Here the CDR3 DNA reads TGTGCCAGCAGTTCGATTGGGAGACCCCTTAGCACAGATACGCAGTATTTT.

The chain joins TRBV10-2 to TRBJ2-3, with D perhaps TRBD2 (6 bases). Germline loops: CDR1 WSHSY, CDR2 SAAADI. There are 17 residues in the CDR3. With 3 bases removed from V and 0 bases from J, the gap between germline ends came to 16 bases. The CDR3 loop is CASSDLPAGYSTDTQYF. The CDR3 DNA follows: TGCGCCAGCAGTGACCTCCCCGCGGGGTATAGCACAGATACGCAGTATTTT.

The chain has TRBV7-4 and TRBJ2-3; weak D call: TRBD1 (7 bases). Germline V CDR1 and CDR2: SGHVT, SQSDAQ. V was trimmed by 2 bases and J by 5 bases, leaving 11 bases between them. The CDR3 totals 14 residues. The CDR3 protein is CASSLQGEEDTQYF. DNA for the CDR3: TGTGCCAGCAGCTTACAGGGGGAGGAAGATACGCAGTATTTT. Based on the CDR3 plus reference TRBV7-4 and TRBJ2-3, the full variable domain is GAGVSQSPRYKVAKRGRDVALRCDSISGHVTLYWYRQTLGQGSEVLTYSQSDAQRDKSGRPSGRFSAERPERSVSTLKIQRTEQGDSAVYLCASSLQGEEDTQYFGPGTRLTVL.

This chain links TRBV7-9 with TRBJ2-7, with D possibly TRBD2 on 6 matching bases. V lost 2 bases, J lost 0 bases, and 8 bases lay in between. Per germline, CDR1 SEHNR and CDR2 FQNEAQ (reference sequence). The CDR3 is 14 amino acids. The chain's CDR3 is CASSLIGSSYEQYF. The DNA of the CDR3 is TGTGCCAGCAGCTTAATCGGGAGCTCCTACGAGCAGTACTTC. The variable domain in full, with the rest retrieved from reference TRBV7-9 and TRBJ2-7, is DTGVSQNPRHKITKRGQNVTFRCDPISEHNRLYWYRQTLGQGPEFLTYFQNEAQLEKSRLLSDRFSAERPKGSFSTLEIQRTEQGDSAMYLCASSLIGSSYEQYFGPGTRLTVT.

J is TRBJ1-1 and V is TRBV7-2; TRBD1 might be the D (5 bases). This CDR3 contains 14 residues. Trimming took 5 bases from V and 7 from J, leaving 17 bases between them. Germline values: CDR1 SGHTA, CDR2 FQGNSA. CDR3 protein: CASSALGRRGEAFF. The CDR3 bases are TGTGCCAGCAGCGCTCTCGGTCGTAGGGGTGAAGCTTTCTTT.

This clonotype appeared a single time. This sequence joins TRBV28 and TRBJ2-7; TRBD2 agrees at 8 bases. Looked up from germline, CDR1 is MDHEN and CDR2 is SYDVKM. Trimming cost V 5 bases and J 0 bases; bases outside gene matches: 6. The CDR3 consists of 15 residues. In nucleotides, the CDR3 is TGTGCCAGCAGTCCTAGCGGGCCAAGCTCCTACGAGCAGTACTTC. The encoded protein is CASSPSGPSSYEQYF.

Only a few counts were recorded for this clonotype. The chain carries TRBV7-6 and TRBJ1-3; D is unclear. Trimming removed 5 bases from V and 4 bases from J, with 12 bases in between. CDR3 length: 14 amino acids. CDR1 SGHVS and CDR2 FNYEAQ come from the germline V gene. The CDR3 sequence: CASSPTTGGNTIYF. The CDR3 region has the DNA TGTGCCAGCAGCCCCACAACCGGGGGAAACACCATATATTTT. The whole variable domain, remainder taken from reference TRBV7-6 and TRBJ1-3, is GAGVSQSPRYKVTKRGQDVALRCDPISGHVSLYWYRQALGQGPEFLTYFNYEAQQDKSGLPNDRFSAERPEGSISTLTIQRTEQRDSAMYRCASSPTTGGNTIYFGEGSWLTVV.

The chain recombines TRBV6-1 with TRBJ1-5; D not certain. Trimming took off 5 bases at V and 7 bases at J, with 18 bases between the two ends. CDR1 is MNHNS, CDR2 SASEGT, per germline. The CDR3 is made up of 15 amino acids. CDR3 in DNA: TGTGCCAGCAGTTTCGGGTCTTCGGCGGGACAGCCCCAGCATTTT. This sequence encodes CASSFGSSAGQPQHF.

This clonotype was seen ten or more times. The chain combines TRBV7-9 with TRBJ1-1; D may be TRBD1 (6 bases). Germline V gives CDR1 SEHNR, CDR2 FQNEAQ (reference sequence). This CDR3 has 12 residues. Trimming removed 8 bases at V and 1 base at J, with 8 bases between. The CDR3 is CASATGNTEAFF. For the CDR3, the DNA is TGTGCCAGCGCGACAGGGAACACTGAAGCTTTCTTT.

The gene calls are TRBV4-1 and TRBJ2-4; the match to TRBD1 covers 9 bases. The CDR3 contains 14 residues. The V and J ends lost 4 bases and 9 bases, in that order; junction bases with no gene match: 7. Per germline, CDR1 MGHRA and CDR2 YSYEKL. Here the CDR3 reads CASSPTTGGSIQYF. The CDR3 bases are TGCGCCAGCAGCCCCACTACAGGGGGCAGCATTCAGTACTTC.

In its sample, this clonotype was seen a few times. The chain links TRBV2 to TRBJ1-6, with TRBD1 as a possible D gene (5 bases). In germline, CDR1 is SNHLY, CDR2 FYNNEI. With 0 bases removed from V and 18 bases from J, the gap between germline ends came to 21 bases. CDR3 length: 15 residues. DNA for the CDR3: TGTGCCAGCAGTGAAGCCTCCCTACTAGACGGGGCCAACCACTTT. Residues: CASSEASLLDGANHF.

This clonotype appeared many times. The rearrangement uses TRBV7-2 and TRBJ2-1; possible D gene TRBD1, 6 bases. The germline V and J ends were trimmed by 5 bases and 2 bases, with 13 bases remaining between them. This CDR3 region has 15 residues. Germline V lookup: CDR1 SGHTA, CDR2 FQGNSA. The DNA for the CDR3 is TGTGCCAGCAGCCCTAGGACAGAGGCCTACAATGAGCAGTTCTTC. Amino acids: CASSPRTEAYNEQFF.

The genes are TRBV6-1 and TRBJ2-7; the D gene is possibly TRBD2 (6 bases). Between the trimmed V and J ends, which lost 8 bases and 0 bases, there was a span of 17 bases. Looked up from germline, CDR1 is MNHNS and CDR2 is SASEGT. The CDR3 consists of 15 residues. The CDR3 region has the DNA TGTGCCAGCCATGAGCGGGCAGGGCCCTCCTACGAGCAGTACTTC. Its protein is CASHERAGPSYEQYF.

This sequence joins TRBV30 and TRBJ1-6; 8 nucleotides agree with TRBD1. V lost 2 bases and J lost 12; bases outside the gene matches: 9. The CDR3 is 14 residues long. Germline CDR1 is GTSNPN and CDR2 is SVGIG (reference sequence). The CDR3 protein is CAWSTTGEGLPLHF. CDR3 bases: TGTGCCTGGAGTACGACAGGGGAGGGCTTACCCCTCCACTTT. Looking up the rest from reference TRBV30 and TRBJ1-6 gives the full variable domain: SQTIHQWPATLVQPVGSPLSLECTVEGTSNPNLYWYRQAAGRGLQLLFYSVGIGQISSEVPQNLSASRPQDRQFILSSKKLLLSDSGFYLCAWSTTGEGLPLHFGNGTRLTVT.

The V and J genes are TRBV2 and TRBJ1-1; D is unresolved. The CDR3 has 14 residues. Looked up from germline, CDR1 is SNHLY and CDR2 is FYNNEI. Trimming pared 5 bases from V and 3 bases from J, leaving 13 bases between. The CDR3 protein is CASSPPGSYTEAFF. CDR3 DNA sequence: TGTGCCAGCAGTCCCCCCGGATCGTACACTGAAGCTTTCTTT.